The 21 T cell receptor beta chains listed next were all sequenced from one sample in a study of blood T cell repertoires in COVID-19. Libraries were prepared by immunoSEQ multiplex PCR; TCRdb keeps only in-frame clonotypes and omits some of them. The sample carries around 300,000 clones, approximately 82% recorded once. Input material: peripheral blood. Every receptor here comes from a young man with active or convalescent COVID-19.

This chain connects TRBV27 to TRBJ1-5; D may be TRBD1 (5 bases). Germline assignment: CDR1 MNHEY and CDR2 SMNVEV (reference sequence). There are 14 residues in the CDR3. V lost 2 bases, J lost 8 bases, and 13 bases lay in between. CDR3 loop: CASSLAGPWEPQHF. The CDR3 bases are TGTGCCAGCAGTTTAGCAGGGCCATGGGAGCCCCAGCATTTT.

The CDR3 loop reads CASSPRQGANYGYTF. The CDR3 DNA is TGTGCCAGCAGCCCGCGACAGGGGGCTAACTATGGCTACACCTTC. This chain connects TRBV7-9 to TRBJ1-2; 9 bases are shared with TRBD1. Germline CDR1 is SEHNR and CDR2 is FQNEAQ (reference sequence). There are 15 residues in the CDR3. Trimming cost V 5 bases and J 0 bases; bases outside gene matches: 4.

CDR3 protein: CASSPPVGGQETQYF. The CDR3 bases are TGCGCCAGCAGCCCGCCCGTGGGGGGACAAGAGACCCAGTACTTC. The V and J genes are TRBV5-1 and TRBJ2-5, with a weak D call TRBD2 (6 bases). Germline values: CDR1 SGHRS, CDR2 YFSETQ. The CDR3 consists of 15 residues. V was cut by 4 bases and J by 2 bases, with 15 bases left in between.

This chain links TRBV4-1 with TRBJ2-5; D is perhaps TRBD1 (5 bases). Between the trimmed V and J ends, which lost 1 base and 0 bases, there was a span of 18 bases. The CDR3 spans 18 residues. Per the germline V gene, CDR1 is MGHRA and CDR2 is YSYEKL. Here the CDR3 DNA reads TGCGCCAGCAGCCAAGTGTTTGGTGAAAAGGGGAACCAAGAGACCCAGTACTTC. It codes for CASSQVFGEKGNQETQYF.

The chain carries TRBV28 and TRBJ2-5, with D possibly being TRBD1 (5 bases). Germline loops: CDR1 MDHEN, CDR2 SYDVKM. CDR3 length equals 14 residues. Trimming cost V 3 bases and J 7 bases, with 15 bases left between them. Written as DNA, the CDR3 is TGTGCCAGCAGTTTGGGGCGCGAGGTTTGGACCCAGTACTTC. Residues: CASSLGREVWTQYF.

The V gene is TRBV5-1, the J gene TRBJ2-7; 12 bases line up with TRBD2. CDR1 and CDR2 from the germline V gene are SGHRS and YFSETQ. This CDR3 is built from 16 residues. V shed 5 bases and J 3 bases; nucleotides not matched to a gene: 9. CDR3 DNA: TGCGCCAGCAGGCGGACTAGCGGGACCCCCGGCTACGAGCAGTACTTC. It is translated as CASRRTSGTPGYEQYF. Full variable domain (rest looked up from reference TRBV5-1 and TRBJ2-7): KAGVTQTPRYLIKTRGQQVTLSCSPISGHRSVSWYQQTPGQGLQFLFEYFSETQRNKGNFPGRFSGRQFSNSRSEMNVSTLELGDSALYLCASRRTSGTPGYEQYFGPGTRLTVT.

This chain links TRBV5-4 with TRBJ2-1; 9 bases are a match to TRBD2. V lost 4 bases, J lost 10 bases, and 6 bases stayed unmatched. Germline-derived CDR1 and CDR2 are SGHNT and YYREEE (reference sequence). This CDR3 spans 13 amino acids. The CDR3 here is CASSQMLAGEQFF. In nucleotides, the CDR3 is TGTGCCAGCAGCCAGATGCTAGCGGGGGAGCAGTTCTTC. Complete variable domain (other parts from reference TRBV5-4 and TRBJ2-1): ETGVTQSPTHLIKTRGQQVTLRCSSQSGHNTVSWYQQALGQGPQFIFQYYREEENGRGNFPPRFSGLQFPNYSSELNVNALELDDSALYLCASSQMLAGEQFFGPGTRLTVL.

V gene TRBV28 combines with J gene TRBJ1-2, with TRBD1 matching 7 bases. The CDR3 has 12 residues. CDR1 and CDR2 from the germline V gene are MDHEN and SYDVKM. After removal of 4 bases from V and 8 bases from J, the junction contained 4 bases not matched to a gene. The CDR3 reads CASSSTGIGYTF. CDR3 nucleotides: TGTGCCAGCAGTTCGACAGGGATCGGCTACACCTTC.

The V and J genes are TRBV4-1 and TRBJ2-3; D gene ambiguous. The V and J ends lost 4 bases and 3 bases respectively, with 11 bases between them. Germline V gives CDR1 MGHRA, CDR2 YSYEKL. This CDR3 contains 14 residues. CDR3 nucleotide sequence: TGCGCCAGCAGCCCCCACTCCCCAACAGATACGCAGTATTTT. Protein product: CASSPHSPTDTQYF.

J is TRBJ1-1 and V is TRBV7-2; tentative D call: TRBD1 (6 bases). In germline, CDR1 is SGHTA, CDR2 FQGNSA. V was cut by 5 bases and J by 5 bases, with 12 bases left in between. CDR3 length: 13 residues. CDR3 amino acids: CASSPGGLTEAFF. CDR3 DNA sequence: TGTGCCAGCAGCCCGGGGGGGCTTACTGAAGCTTTCTTT.

This clone was counted only a few times. CDR3 residues: CASSIGVFGAGSNQPQHF. The CDR3 nucleotides read TGTGCCAGTAGTATAGGAGTGTTTGGGGCAGGGTCTAATCAGCCCCAGCATTTT. This rearrangement joins TRBV19 to TRBJ1-5; perhaps TRBD1 as D (5 bases). Germline V lookup: CDR1 LNHDA, CDR2 SQIVND (reference sequence). Trimming shortened V by 1 base and J by 4 bases, and 20 bases separated the two germline ends. There are 18 residues in the CDR3.

The chain is built from TRBV4-2 and TRBJ2-2; 8 positions match TRBD2. CDR1 is LGHNA and CDR2 is YNFKEQ in the germline V gene. The CDR3 runs 19 residues. V lost 0 bases, J lost 0 bases, and 9 bases stayed unmatched. The CDR3, as DNA: TGTGCCAGCAGCCAAGACAGGATCGGACTAGCATCGAACACCGGGGAGCTGTTTTTT. Translating gives CASSQDRIGLASNTGELFF.

This clone is a singleton in its sample. The chain uses TRBV30 and TRBJ1-4; D uncertain. Per the germline V gene, CDR1 is GTSNPN and CDR2 is SVGIG (reference sequence). This CDR3 is 11 amino acids long. V was trimmed by 3 bases and J by 5 bases, leaving 4 bases between them. In DNA form, the CDR3 reads TGTGCCTGGAGCTCGAATGAAAAACTGTTTTTT. Amino acid sequence: CAWSSNEKLFF.

This clone was found a few times. The chain has TRBV4-3 and TRBJ1-2; 8 bases are a match to TRBD1. CDR3 size: 15 residues. The germline V gene encodes CDR1 LGHNA and CDR2 YSLEER. V shed 3 bases, J shed 2 bases, and the junction held 5 bases outside the gene matches. The CDR3 bases are TGCGCCAGCAGCCATGGTTCAGGGGGCAACTATGGCTACACCTTC. Translating gives CASSHGSGGNYGYTF.

The V gene is TRBV19, the J gene TRBJ2-1; 8 bases match TRBD2. With V trimmed by 3 bases and J by 4 bases, 5 bases remained unmatched. Germline CDR1 LNHDA, CDR2 SQIVND (reference sequence). The CDR3 runs 15 residues. The CDR3 is CASSMASGSYNEQFF. As DNA, the CDR3 is TGTGCCAGTAGTATGGCTAGCGGGTCTTACAATGAGCAGTTCTTC.

This chain uses TRBV24-1 with TRBJ2-1, with 7 bases matching TRBD1. The CDR3 has 16 amino acids. Per the germline V gene, CDR1 is KGHDR and CDR2 is SFDVKD. V shed 1 base and J 8 bases; nucleotides not matched to a gene: 10. The CDR3 coding sequence is TGTGCCACCAGTGATTTTCGTGACAGGGTACGAGATGAGCAGTTCTTC. Translation: CATSDFRDRVRDEQFF.

This clone has just one count. CDR3 DNA: TGCGCCAGCAGCCAAGATTTGGGAGGCGATGGCTACACCTTC. This gives the protein CASSQDLGGDGYTF. The chain combines TRBV4-3 with TRBJ1-2; D remains unclear. This CDR3 is 14 amino acids long. Trimming stripped 0 bases from V and 6 bases from J, with 11 bases between. Germline values: CDR1 LGHNA, CDR2 YSLEER.

The J gene is TRBJ1-4, the V gene TRBV5-1; D not certain. CDR1 is SGHRS and CDR2 is YFSETQ in the germline V gene. This CDR3 has 16 residues. Trimming removed 4 bases from V and 7 bases from J, with 20 bases in between. CDR3 region: CASSPGINPSSEKLFF. CDR3 coding DNA: TGCGCCAGCAGCCCCGGGATCAACCCTTCCAGTGAAAAACTGTTTTTT.

The chain employs TRBV24-1 and TRBJ2-7, with D possibly matching TRBD2 (5 bases). Germline V gives CDR1 KGHDR, CDR2 SFDVKD. Trimming stripped 4 bases from V and 7 bases from J, with 13 bases between. The CDR3 runs to 13 residues. The CDR3 region is CATSEPLGGEQYF. The CDR3 DNA reads TGTGCCACCAGTGAGCCGCTTGGAGGAGAGCAGTACTTC.

V and J are TRBV5-1 and TRBJ2-3; TRBD1 matches at 7 bases. The CDR3 covers 16 residues. V was pared by 3 bases and J by 1 base, with 8 bases of the junction left unmatched. CDR1 and CDR2 (germline): SGHRS, YFSETQ. DNA of the CDR3: TGCGCCAGCAGCTCGGGACCTCAGGGGGGCACAGATACGCAGTATTTT. This sequence encodes CASSSGPQGGTDTQYF.

This sequence joins TRBV18 and TRBJ2-7, with 7 bases matching TRBD1. After removal of 3 bases from V and 6 bases from J, the junction contained 8 bases not matched to a gene. In germline, CDR1 is KGHSH, CDR2 LQKENI. This CDR3 contains 14 residues. DNA of the CDR3: TGTGCCAGCTCACCCCCGGGACAGCCCGTCGAGCAGTACTTC. Encoded protein: CASSPPGQPVEQYF.